This T cell receptor beta chain was sequenced for a study of T cells in Graves' hyperthyroidism and ophthalmopathy. Across the study: Any treatment followed the collection of peripheral blood at initial diagnosis. Study-level results: The model's output predicted ophthalmopathy at a median of about 6.5 months prior to onset.

Turning to this clonotype: What it recognizes is unknown.

The V gene lost 1 base and the J gene lost 0 bases, with 5 bases spanning the gap. Germline-derived CDR1 and CDR2 are LGHDT and YNNKEL (reference sequence). This CDR3 is built from 14 residues. It was RNA transcripts that yielded the amplified TCR beta CDR3 regions. The TCR CDR3 was amplified in a first-round RT-PCR using the HTBI primer set. TCRdb itself ran the multiplex PCR reads through MiXCR, one entry per CDR3 protein. The table shows some 530,000 distinct CDR3 sequences, with about 20% occurring only once. What was sequenced was blood. This TCR was sampled from a woman between 65 and 79 years old with Graves' ophthalmopathy. The V call is TRBV3-1, the J call TRBJ2-3; D uncertain. CDR3 amino acids: CASSQVGSTDTQYF. CDR3 nucleotides: TGTGCCAGCAGCCAAGTCGGTAGCACAGATACGCAGTATTTT.